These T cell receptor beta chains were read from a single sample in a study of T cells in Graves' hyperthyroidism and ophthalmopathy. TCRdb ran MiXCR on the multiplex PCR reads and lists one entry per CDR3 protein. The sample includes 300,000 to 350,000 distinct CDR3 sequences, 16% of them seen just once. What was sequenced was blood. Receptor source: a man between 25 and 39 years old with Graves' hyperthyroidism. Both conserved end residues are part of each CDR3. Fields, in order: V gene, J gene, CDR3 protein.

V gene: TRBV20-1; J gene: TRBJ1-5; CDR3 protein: CSARDRESQPQHF
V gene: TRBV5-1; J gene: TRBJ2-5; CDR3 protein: CAGSFGLAFQETQYF
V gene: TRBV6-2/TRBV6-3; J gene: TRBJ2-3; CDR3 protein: CASTYGQGSDTQYF
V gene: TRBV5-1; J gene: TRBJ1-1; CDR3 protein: CASSLGDRADEAFF
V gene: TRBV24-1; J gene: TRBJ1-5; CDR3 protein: CATWEGGYSNQPQHF
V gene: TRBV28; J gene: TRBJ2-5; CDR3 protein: CASRGQRQETQYF
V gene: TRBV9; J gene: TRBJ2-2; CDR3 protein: CASSLIAGGNTGELFF
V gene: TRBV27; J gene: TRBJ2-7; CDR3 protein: CASSLSKGARGEQYF
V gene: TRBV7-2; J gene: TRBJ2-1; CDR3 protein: CASSPRGQGSTYNEQFF
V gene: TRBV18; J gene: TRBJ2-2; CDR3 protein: CASSPLAGDNTGDLFF
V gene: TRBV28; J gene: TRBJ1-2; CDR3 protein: CAIGVAEGYTF
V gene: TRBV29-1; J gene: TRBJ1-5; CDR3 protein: CSVEGAGSNQPQHF
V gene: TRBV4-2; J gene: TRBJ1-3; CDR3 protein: CAVTGFSSGNTIYF
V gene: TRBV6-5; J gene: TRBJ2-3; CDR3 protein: CASSYVGGTDTQYF
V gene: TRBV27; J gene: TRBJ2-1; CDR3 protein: CASSLILAVGGENNEQFF
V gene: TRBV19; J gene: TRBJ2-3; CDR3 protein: CASSIEGAGGFSLTDTQYF
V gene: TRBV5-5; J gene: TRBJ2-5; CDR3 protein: CASSSNSQGYLETQYF
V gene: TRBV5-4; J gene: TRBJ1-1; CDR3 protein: CASSLVGVLEAFF
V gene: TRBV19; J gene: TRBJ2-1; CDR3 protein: CASQASAIKLNEQFF
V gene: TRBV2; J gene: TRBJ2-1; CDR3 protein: CASSAQTSAYNEQFF
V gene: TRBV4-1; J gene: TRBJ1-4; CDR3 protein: CASSQTENREEKLFF
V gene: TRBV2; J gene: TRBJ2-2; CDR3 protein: CASSGIGTGHTGELFF
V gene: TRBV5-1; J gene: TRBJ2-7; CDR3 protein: CASRQGAVYEQYF
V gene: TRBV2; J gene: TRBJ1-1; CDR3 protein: CASSTGAGKFPFF
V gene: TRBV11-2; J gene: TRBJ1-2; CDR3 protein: CASSFDRTGGGYTF
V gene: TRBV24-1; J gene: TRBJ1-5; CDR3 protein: CATSDLQGQGMVASNQPQHF
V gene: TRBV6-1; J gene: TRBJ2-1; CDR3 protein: CASSYNPENSNEQFF
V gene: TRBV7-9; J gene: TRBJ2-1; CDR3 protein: CASSLALLDNEQFF
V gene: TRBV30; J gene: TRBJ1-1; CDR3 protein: CAWSVGLRGAEAFF
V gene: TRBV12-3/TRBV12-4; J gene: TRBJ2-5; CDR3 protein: CASSQTEQETQYF
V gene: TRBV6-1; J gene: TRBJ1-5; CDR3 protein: CASSEATWGLWPQHF
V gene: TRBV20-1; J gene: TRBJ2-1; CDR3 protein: CSARDLFGRAYNEQFF
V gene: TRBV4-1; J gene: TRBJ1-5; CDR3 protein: CASSQRQALNQPQHF
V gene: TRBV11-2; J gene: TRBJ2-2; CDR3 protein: CASSLLAGNTGELFF